This is a list of T cell receptor beta chains from one sample in a study of T cell responses to AZD1222 COVID-19 vaccine. Sequencing used immunoSEQ multiplex PCR; TCRdb keeps in-frame clones, though not all of them. This sample yields tens of thousands of clones, of which 65% to 90% are seen a single time; about 6.6% belongs to the top ten. This sample comprised peripheral blood, obtained on day 0 of AZD1222 vaccination. These TCRs come from an adult in good health. Both conserved end residues are part of each CDR3. The D gene is left open where the match is weak. Clone size is not always given. Where it is, it says once, few, many or a class for expanded clones.

CASSLDGGGETFF,TGTGCCAGCAGTTTAGATGGTGGTGGTGAGACTTTCTTT,-,-,TRBJ1-1,13,TRBV12-3/TRBV12-4
CATRDSNQPQHF,TGTGCCACCAGGGATAGCAATCAGCCCCAGCATTTT,few,-,TRBJ1-5,12,TRBV19
CASSRDYLSTDTQYF,TGTGCCAGCAGCCGGGACTACCTTAGCACAGATACGCAGTATTTT,-,TRBD2,TRBJ2-3,15,TRBV7-2
CASSLKSGNTIYF,TGTGCCAGCAGCTTGAAATCTGGAAACACCATATATTTT,few,-,TRBJ1-3,13,TRBV7-2
CASSLTQFREAFF,TGTGCCAGCAGTCTTACGCAGTTTAGGGAAGCTTTCTTT,-,-,TRBJ1-1,13,TRBV6-5
CASSQTQNTEAFF,TGTGCCAGCAGCCAAACACAGAACACTGAAGCTTTCTTT,-,-,TRBJ1-1,13,TRBV7-9
CASSHPGTGGLGGTEAFF,TGTGCCAGCAGCCACCCCGGGACAGGGGGCTTAGGCGGCACTGAAGCTTTCTTT,-,TRBD1,TRBJ1-1,18,TRBV9
CAISGGNFAEAFF,TGTGCCATCAGTGGGGGTAACTTCGCTGAAGCTTTCTTT,-,-,TRBJ1-1,13,TRBV10-3
CSVEIARGEKLFF,TGCAGCGTTGAAATAGCCCGGGGTGAAAAACTGTTTTTT,-,-,TRBJ1-4,13,TRBV29-1
CASSLVQGGSSGNTIYF,TGTGCCAGCAGCTTGGTACAGGGGGGATCCTCTGGAAACACCATATATTTT,few,TRBD1,TRBJ1-3,17,TRBV5-5
CASSMGQGAYGYTF,TGTGCCAGCAGTATGGGACAGGGGGCGTATGGCTACACCTTC,once,TRBD1,TRBJ1-2,14,TRBV6-5
CASSRRLAGGIYNEQFF,TGTGCCAGCAGCCGCCGGCTAGCGGGAGGGATCTACAATGAGCAGTTCTTC,-,TRBD2,TRBJ2-1,17,TRBV27
CASSLMGNEQFF,TGTGCCAGCAGCTTGATGGGCAATGAGCAGTTCTTC,-,-,TRBJ2-1,12,TRBV7-2